Listed below are T cell receptor beta chains from one sample, sequenced in a study of blood T cell repertoires in COVID-19. The method was immunoSEQ multiplex PCR; TCRdb's version includes in-frame clones alone and lacks a portion of them. This sample has 120,000 to 150,000 clones; more than 75% occur once, and the top ten carry roughly 5.4%. The sequenced sample consisted of peripheral blood. The receptors come from a human donor in a cohort sampled during active COVID-19. The CDR3 runs from the conserved cysteine through the conserved F or W. A D gene is named only where the DNA matches it firmly. Size is stated for part of the rows, as once, few or many counts, or as a class when the clone is expanded.

CDR3 DNA: TGTGCTAGTGGTACCGGACTAGCGGGGGACTACGAGCAGTACTTC
CDR3 protein: CASGTGLAGDYEQYF
CDR3 length: 15
J gene: TRBJ2-7
D gene: TRBD2
V gene: TRBV12-5
clone size: many

CDR3 DNA: TGTGCCAGCAGTGATTGGACACACTCTGGCTACACCTTC
CDR3 protein: CASSDWTHSGYTF
CDR3 length: 13
J gene: TRBJ1-2
D gene: NA
V gene: TRBV2
clone size: once

CDR3 DNA: TGCGCCAGCAGCCCGCGGGACAGTGCCTATGGCTACACCTTC
CDR3 protein: CASSPRDSAYGYTF
CDR3 length: 14
J gene: TRBJ1-2
D gene: TRBD1
V gene: TRBV5-1
clone size: NA

CDR3 DNA: TGTGCCAGCTCACCGGGACAACAAGAGACCCAGTACTTC
CDR3 protein: CASSPGQQETQYF
CDR3 length: 13
J gene: TRBJ2-5
D gene: NA
V gene: TRBV18
clone size: NA

CDR3 DNA: TGTGCCAGCACCTACCCCGGGAATCCGCAGTATTTT
CDR3 protein: CASTYPGNPQYF
CDR3 length: 12
J gene: TRBJ2-3
D gene: NA
V gene: TRBV6-6
clone size: NA

CDR3 DNA: TGCGCCAGCAGGACAGGGGCGACGACGAACACTGAAGCTTTCTTT
CDR3 protein: CASRTGATTNTEAFF
CDR3 length: 15
J gene: TRBJ1-1
D gene: TRBD1
V gene: TRBV5-1
clone size: NA

CDR3 DNA: TGTGCCAGCAGCCCCCGGAGAGTTTACAATGAGCAGTTCTTC
CDR3 protein: CASSPRRVYNEQFF
CDR3 length: 14
J gene: TRBJ2-1
D gene: NA
V gene: TRBV27
clone size: NA

CDR3 DNA: TGTGCCATCAGTGCGCAGGGGGCTTACGAGCAGTACTTC
CDR3 protein: CAISAQGAYEQYF
CDR3 length: 13
J gene: TRBJ2-7
D gene: TRBD1
V gene: TRBV10-3
clone size: few

CDR3 DNA: TGCGCCAGCAGCTCTACGGCACCCCAGGGGGCCGGCTATGGCTACACCTTC
CDR3 protein: CASSSTAPQGAGYGYTF
CDR3 length: 17
J gene: TRBJ1-2
D gene: TRBD1
V gene: TRBV5-1
clone size: NA

CDR3 DNA: TGTGCCAGCAGCTTGGTCACCCTTACCAGGGGGAGCTCCTACAATGAGCAGTTCTTC
CDR3 protein: CASSLVTLTRGSSYNEQFF
CDR3 length: 19
J gene: TRBJ2-1
D gene: TRBD1
V gene: TRBV5-8
clone size: NA

CDR3 DNA: TGCGCCAGCAGCTTGTCCCCAGGCGGGGACACTGAAGCTTTCTTT
CDR3 protein: CASSLSPGGDTEAFF
CDR3 length: 15
J gene: TRBJ1-1
D gene: NA
V gene: TRBV5-1
clone size: NA

CDR3 DNA: TGTGCCAGCAGCCCAAGACAGGGGCAAGAGACCCAGTACTTC
CDR3 protein: CASSPRQGQETQYF
CDR3 length: 14
J gene: TRBJ2-5
D gene: TRBD1
V gene: TRBV7-9
clone size: once

CDR3 DNA: TGTGCCAGCAGTCCCGGACAGGGGGTCACTGAAGCTTTCTTT
CDR3 protein: CASSPGQGVTEAFF
CDR3 length: 14
J gene: TRBJ1-1
D gene: TRBD1
V gene: TRBV28
clone size: NA

CDR3 DNA: TGTGCCAGCTCTACGAGAACAGGGGGCGTCCACAATGAGCAGTTCTTC
CDR3 protein: CASSTRTGGVHNEQFF
CDR3 length: 16
J gene: TRBJ2-1
D gene: TRBD1
V gene: TRBV18
clone size: once